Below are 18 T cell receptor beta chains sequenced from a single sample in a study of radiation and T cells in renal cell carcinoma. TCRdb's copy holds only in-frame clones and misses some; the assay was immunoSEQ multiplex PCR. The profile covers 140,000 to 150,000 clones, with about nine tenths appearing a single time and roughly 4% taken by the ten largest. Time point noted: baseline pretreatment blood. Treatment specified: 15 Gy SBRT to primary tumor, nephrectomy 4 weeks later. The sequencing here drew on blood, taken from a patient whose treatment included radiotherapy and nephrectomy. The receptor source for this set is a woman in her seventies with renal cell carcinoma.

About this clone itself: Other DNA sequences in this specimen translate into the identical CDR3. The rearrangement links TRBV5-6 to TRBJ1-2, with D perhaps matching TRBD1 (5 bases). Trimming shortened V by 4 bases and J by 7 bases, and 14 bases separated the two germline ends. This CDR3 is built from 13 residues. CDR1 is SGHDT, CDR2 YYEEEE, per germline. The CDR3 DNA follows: TGTGCCAGCAGCCTGGCGGAGGGGTCTGGCTACACCTTC. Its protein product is CASSLAEGSGYTF. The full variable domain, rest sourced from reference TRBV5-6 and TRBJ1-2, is DAGVTQSPTHLIKTRGQQVTLRCSPKSGHDTVSWYQQALGQGPQFIFQYYEEEERQRGNFPDRFSGHQFPNYSSELNVNALLLGDSALYLCASSLAEGSGYTFGSGTRLTVV.

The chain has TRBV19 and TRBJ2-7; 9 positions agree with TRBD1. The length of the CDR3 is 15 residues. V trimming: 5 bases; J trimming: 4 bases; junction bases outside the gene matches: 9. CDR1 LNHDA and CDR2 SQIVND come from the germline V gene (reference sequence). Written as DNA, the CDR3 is TGTGCCAGTAGTCCAAACAGGGGGCGTGGGTACGAGCAGTACTTC. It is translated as CASSPNRGRGYEQYF.

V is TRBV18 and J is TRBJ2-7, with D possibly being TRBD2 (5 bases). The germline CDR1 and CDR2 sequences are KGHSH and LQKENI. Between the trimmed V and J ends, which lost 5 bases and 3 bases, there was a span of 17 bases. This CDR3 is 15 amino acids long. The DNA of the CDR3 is TGTGCCAGCTCAAGGACTGGAGTAACCTTCTACGAGCAGTACTTC. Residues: CASSRTGVTFYEQYF.

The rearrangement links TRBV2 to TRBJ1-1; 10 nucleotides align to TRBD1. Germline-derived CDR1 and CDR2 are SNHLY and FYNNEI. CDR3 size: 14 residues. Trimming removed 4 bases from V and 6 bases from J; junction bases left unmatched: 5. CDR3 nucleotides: TGTGCCAGCAGTGGAATGGGACAGGGGTCTGAAGCTTTCTTT. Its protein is CASSGMGQGSEAFF.

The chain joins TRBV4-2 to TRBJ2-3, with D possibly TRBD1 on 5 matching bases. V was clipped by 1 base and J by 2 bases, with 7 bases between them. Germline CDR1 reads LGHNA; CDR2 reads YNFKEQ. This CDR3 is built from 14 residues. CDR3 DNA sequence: TGTGCCAGCAGCCAAGGACAGACCACAGATACGCAGTATTTT. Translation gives CASSQGQTTDTQYF.

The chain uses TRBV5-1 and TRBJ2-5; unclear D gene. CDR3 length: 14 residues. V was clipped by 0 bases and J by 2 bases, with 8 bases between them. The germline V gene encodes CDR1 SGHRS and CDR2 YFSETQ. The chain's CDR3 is CASSLGLLQETQYF. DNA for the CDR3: TGCGCCAGCAGCTTGGGACTTCTACAAGAGACCCAGTACTTC.

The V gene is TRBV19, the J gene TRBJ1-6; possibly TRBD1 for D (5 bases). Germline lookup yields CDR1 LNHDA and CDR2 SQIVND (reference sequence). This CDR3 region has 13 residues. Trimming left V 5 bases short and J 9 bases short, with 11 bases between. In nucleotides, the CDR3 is TGTGCCAGTAGTCGCAGGGAAGTTTCACCCCTCCACTTT. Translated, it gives CASSRREVSPLHF.

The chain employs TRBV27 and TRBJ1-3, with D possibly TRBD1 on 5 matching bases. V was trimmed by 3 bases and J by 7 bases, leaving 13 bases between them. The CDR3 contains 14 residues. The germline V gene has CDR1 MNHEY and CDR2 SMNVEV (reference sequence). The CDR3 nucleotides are TGTGCCAGCAGTTTGGGGGGTGTGGGGAACACCATATATTTT. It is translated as CASSLGGVGNTIYF.

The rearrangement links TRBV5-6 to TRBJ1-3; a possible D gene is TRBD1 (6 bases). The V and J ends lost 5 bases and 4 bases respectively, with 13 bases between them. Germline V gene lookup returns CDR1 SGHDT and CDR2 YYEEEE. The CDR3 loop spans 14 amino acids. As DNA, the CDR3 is TGTGCCAGCAGTCCTACAGGGCCCGGAAACACCATATATTTT. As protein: CASSPTGPGNTIYF.

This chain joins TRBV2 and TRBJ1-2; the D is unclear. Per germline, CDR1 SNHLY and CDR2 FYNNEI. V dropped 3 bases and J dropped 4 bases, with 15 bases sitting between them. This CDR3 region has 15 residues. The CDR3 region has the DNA TGTGCCAGCAGTGAGACCGGGAATAGGGCCTATGGCTACACCTTC. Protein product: CASSETGNRAYGYTF.

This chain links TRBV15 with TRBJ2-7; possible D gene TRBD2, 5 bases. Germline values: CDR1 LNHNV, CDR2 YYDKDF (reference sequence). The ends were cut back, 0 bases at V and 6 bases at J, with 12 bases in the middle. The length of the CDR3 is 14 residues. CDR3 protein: CATSRERLGGEQYF. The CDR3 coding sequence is TGTGCCACCAGCAGAGAAAGGCTAGGAGGCGAGCAGTACTTC.

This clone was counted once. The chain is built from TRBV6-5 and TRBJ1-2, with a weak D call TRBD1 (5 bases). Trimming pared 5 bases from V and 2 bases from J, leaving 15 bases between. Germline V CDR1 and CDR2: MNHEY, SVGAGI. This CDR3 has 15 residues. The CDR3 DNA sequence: TGTGCCAGCAGTCCCCCAGGGACCGACAACTATGGCTACACCTTC. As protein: CASSPPGTDNYGYTF.

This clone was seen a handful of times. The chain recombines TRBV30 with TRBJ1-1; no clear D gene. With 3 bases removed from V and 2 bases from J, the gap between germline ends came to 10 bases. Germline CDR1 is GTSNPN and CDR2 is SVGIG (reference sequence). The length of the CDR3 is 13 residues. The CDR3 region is CAWREMLNTEAFF. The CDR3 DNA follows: TGTGCCTGGAGGGAGATGTTAAACACTGAAGCTTTCTTT.

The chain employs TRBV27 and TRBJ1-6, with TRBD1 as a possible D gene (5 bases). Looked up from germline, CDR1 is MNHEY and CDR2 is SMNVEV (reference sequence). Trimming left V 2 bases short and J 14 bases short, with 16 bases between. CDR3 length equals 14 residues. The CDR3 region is CASSLEGPRLALHF. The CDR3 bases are TGTGCCAGCAGTTTAGAGGGGCCGCGCCTAGCCCTCCACTTT.

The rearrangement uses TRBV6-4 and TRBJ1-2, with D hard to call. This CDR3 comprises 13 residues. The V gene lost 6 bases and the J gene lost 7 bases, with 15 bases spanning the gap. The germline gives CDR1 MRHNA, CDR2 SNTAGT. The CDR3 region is CASSPIEGRGYTF. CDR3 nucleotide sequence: TGTGCCAGCAGCCCAATCGAGGGTCGTGGCTACACCTTC.

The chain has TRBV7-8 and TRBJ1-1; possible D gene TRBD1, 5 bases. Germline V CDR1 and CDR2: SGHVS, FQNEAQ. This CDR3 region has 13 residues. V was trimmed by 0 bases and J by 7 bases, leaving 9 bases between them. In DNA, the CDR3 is TGTGCCAGCAGCTTAGCAGGGGCTGGTGAAGCTTTCTTT. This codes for CASSLAGAGEAFF. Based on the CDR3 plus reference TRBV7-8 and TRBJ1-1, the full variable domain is GAGVSQSPRYKVAKRGQDVALRCDPISGHVSLFWYQQALGQGPEFLTYFQNEAQLDKSGLPSDRFFAERPEGSVSTLKIQRTQQEDSAVYLCASSLAGAGEAFFGQGTRLTVV.

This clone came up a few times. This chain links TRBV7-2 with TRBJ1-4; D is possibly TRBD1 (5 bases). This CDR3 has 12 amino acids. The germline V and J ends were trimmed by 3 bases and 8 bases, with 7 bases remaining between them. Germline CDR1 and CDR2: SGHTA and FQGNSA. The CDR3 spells CASSFGGEKLFF. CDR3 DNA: TGTGCCAGCAGCTTTGGGGGAGAAAAACTGTTTTTT. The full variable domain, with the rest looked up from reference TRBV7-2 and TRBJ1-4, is GAGVSQSPSNKVTEKGKDVELRCDPISGHTALYWYRQSLGQGLEFLIYFQGNSAPDKSGLPSDRFSAERTGGSVSTLTIQRTQQEDSAVYLCASSFGGEKLFFGSGTQLSVL.

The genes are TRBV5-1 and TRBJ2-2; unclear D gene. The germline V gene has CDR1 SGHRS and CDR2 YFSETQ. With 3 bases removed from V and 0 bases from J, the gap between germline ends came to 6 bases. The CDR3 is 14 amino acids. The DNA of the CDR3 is TGCGCCAGCAGCTCGCAGGCGAACACCGGGGAGCTGTTTTTT. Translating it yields CASSSQANTGELFF. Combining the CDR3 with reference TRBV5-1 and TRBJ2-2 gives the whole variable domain KAGVTQTPRYLIKTRGQQVTLSCSPISGHRSVSWYQQTPGQGLQFLFEYFSETQRNKGNFPGRFSGRQFSNSRSEMNVSTLELGDSALYLCASSSQANTGELFFGEGSRLTVL.